The present T cell receptor (beta chain) was sequenced within a study of human T cells and chemical hapten exposure. Overall study context: The variation in per-sample TCR yields arose mainly from small differences in pooled library volumes. Findings and caveats of the study: No alteration of TCRs above 1 in 1000 frequency was seen with DPC sensitization. Expanded TCRs formed significantly more large CDR3 similarity clusters than controls.

TCRdb redid the calling of the RACE reads with MiXCR, one entry per CDR3 protein. The sample lists 65,000 to 80,000 distinct CDR3 sequences, 9% to 12% seen once, with under 1.5% in the top ten. Worth noting for this clonotype: Its antigen is still unknown.

Germline values: CDR1 SGDLS, CDR2 YYNGEE. There are 11 residues in the CDR3. V was clipped by 0 bases and J by 10 bases, with 5 bases between them. Indicated time point: patch test 1, 2 weeks after DPC sensitization. Treatment in this sample: therapeutic diphenylcyclopropenone sensitization with weekly scalp DPC. Only after blood had been drawn was each patch test applied. Sequenced material: whole blood, taken in connection with sensitization to the hapten diphenylcyclopropenone (DPC). The chain links TRBV9 to TRBJ2-1; unclear D gene. This TCR came from a woman aged 50 to 60 with alopecia areata. Some clones in this sample may be carry-over from other donors' samples. CDR3 residues: CASSVGVEQFF. DNA for the CDR3: TGTGCCAGCAGCGTAGGGGTGGAGCAGTTCTTC.